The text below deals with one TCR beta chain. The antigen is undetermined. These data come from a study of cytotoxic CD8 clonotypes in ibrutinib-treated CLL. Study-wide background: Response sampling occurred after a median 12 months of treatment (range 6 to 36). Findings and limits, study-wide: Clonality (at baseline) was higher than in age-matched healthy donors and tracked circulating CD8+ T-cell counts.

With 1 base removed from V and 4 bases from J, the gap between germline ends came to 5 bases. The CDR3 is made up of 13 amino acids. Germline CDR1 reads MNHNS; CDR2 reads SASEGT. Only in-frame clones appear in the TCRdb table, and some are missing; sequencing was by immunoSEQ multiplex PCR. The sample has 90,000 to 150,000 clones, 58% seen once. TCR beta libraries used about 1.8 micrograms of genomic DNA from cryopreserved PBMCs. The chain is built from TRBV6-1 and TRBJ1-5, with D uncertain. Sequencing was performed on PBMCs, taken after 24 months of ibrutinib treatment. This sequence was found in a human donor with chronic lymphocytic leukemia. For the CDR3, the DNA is TGTGCCAGCAGTGAAGTTGATAATCAGCCCCAGCATTTT. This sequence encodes CASSEVDNQPQHF.